Listed here are 24 T cell receptor beta chains from one sample, sequenced in a study of T cells in Graves' hyperthyroidism and ophthalmopathy. Authors of the study amplified TCR beta CDR3 regions from RNA transcripts. The HTBI primer set served for first-round RT-PCR of the TCR CDR3. TCRdb reanalysed the multiplex PCR reads using MiXCR and keeps one entry per CDR3 protein. The sample consists of a few hundred thousand distinct CDR3 sequences, roughly 15% of them appearing once. Sequenced material: blood. The source is a young woman with Graves' ophthalmopathy.

The table lists this clonotype with many counts. The genes are TRBV5-1 and TRBJ2-1, with 10 positions matching TRBD2. This CDR3 has 18 residues. Germline V CDR1 and CDR2: SGHRS, YFSETQ. Trimming at V came to 0 bases and at J to 0 bases, leaving 6 bases not matched to a gene. This chain's CDR3 is CASSLADSGGYSYNEQFF. The CDR3 DNA reads TGCGCCAGCAGCTTGGCAGATAGCGGGGGGTACTCCTACAATGAGCAGTTCTTC.

This chain joins TRBV5-6 and TRBJ1-6; possibly TRBD1 for D (5 bases). Germline CDR1 and CDR2: SGHDT and YYEEEE. V lost 0 bases to trimming and J lost 9 bases, with 7 bases between them. The CDR3 consists of 13 residues. The CDR3 DNA reads as TGTGCCAGCAGCTTGGCGGGGGGTTCACCCCTCCACTTT. Translated: CASSLAGGSPLHF.

There are many counts of this clonotype. The chain combines TRBV7-2 with TRBJ1-2, with D possibly matching TRBD1 (6 bases). The V end was cut by 2 bases, the J end by 4 bases, with 14 bases between. The CDR3 extends over 15 amino acids. The germline V gene has CDR1 SGHTA and CDR2 FQGNSA. CDR3 sequence reads: CASSLRGGAVYGYTF. The CDR3 nucleotides read TGTGCCAGCAGCTTAAGGGGGGGCGCGGTCTATGGCTACACCTTC. Full variable domain (remainder filled in from reference TRBV7-2 and TRBJ1-2): GAGVSQSPSNKVTEKGKDVELRCDPISGHTALYWYRQSLGQGLEFLIYFQGNSAPDKSGLPSDRFSAERTGGSVSTLTIQRTQQEDSAVYLCASSLRGGAVYGYTFGSGTRLTVV.

At least ten counts were recorded for this clonotype. The chain carries TRBV15 and TRBJ2-1; possibly TRBD1 for D (6 bases). Per the germline V gene, CDR1 is LNHNV and CDR2 is YYDKDF (reference sequence). Trimming cost V 5 bases and J 4 bases, with 12 bases left between them. This CDR3 spans 14 amino acids. CDR3 residues: CATSGEQGYNEQFF. In nucleotides, the CDR3 is TGTGCCACCAGCGGCGAACAGGGATACAATGAGCAGTTCTTC.

This chain joins TRBV30 and TRBJ2-1, with D possibly being TRBD1 or TRBD2 (5 bases each). The germline V gene encodes CDR1 GTSNPN and CDR2 SVGIG (reference sequence). V dropped 8 bases and J dropped 6 bases, with 26 bases sitting between them. This CDR3 region has 16 residues. Here the CDR3 DNA reads TGTGCCAGTAGCCTCCGGACTGGGGCTGGGAGCAATGAGCAGTTCTTC. Protein product: CASSLRTGAGSNEQFF.

This clonotype was seen a handful of times. The chain combines TRBV10-3 with TRBJ2-3; TRBD1 or TRBD2 may be the D gene (5 bases each). Germline loops: CDR1 ENHRY, CDR2 SYGVKD. The CDR3 covers 16 residues. V was trimmed by 7 bases and J by 0 bases, leaving 17 bases between them. This CDR3 reads CAITGPTAPSTDTQYF. CDR3 bases: TGTGCCATCACGGGGCCGACGGCGCCTAGCACAGATACGCAGTATTTT.

Ten or more counts support this clonotype. V usage is TRBV6-1 and J usage is TRBJ1-2, with TRBD1 matching 7 bases. CDR3 length equals 19 residues. CDR1 MNHNS and CDR2 SASEGT come from the germline V gene. The J segment lost 4 bases and the V segment lost 5 bases, leaving 22 bases of the junction unmatched. In DNA form, the CDR3 reads TGTGCCAGCAGTTACGCCGTAGGGACAGAAATTATTTGGCCCTATGGCTACACCTTC. Its translation is CASSYAVGTEIIWPYGYTF.

The gene calls are TRBV7-2 and TRBJ2-6, with 12 nucleotides matching TRBD1. The CDR3 length is 19 residues. CDR1 is SGHTA, CDR2 FQGNSA, per germline. J was trimmed by 2 bases and V by 5 bases; bases with no gene match: 10. CDR3 loop: CASSLRPGQGAPGANVLTF. In nucleotides, the CDR3 is TGTGCCAGCAGCCTCAGACCGGGACAGGGGGCACCTGGGGCCAACGTCCTGACTTTC.

This clonotype was seen a handful of times. V usage is TRBV7-9 and J usage is TRBJ2-5; TRBD2 matches at 7 bases. The CDR3 contains 14 residues. With V trimmed by 4 bases and J by 0 bases, 2 bases remained unmatched. CDR1 and CDR2 (germline): SEHNR, FQNEAQ (reference sequence). As DNA, the CDR3 is TGTGCCAGCAGCTGGGGGGGGAACCAAGAGACCCAGTACTTC. Translation: CASSWGGNQETQYF. The full variable domain, rest sourced from reference TRBV7-9 and TRBJ2-5, is DTGVSQNPRHKITKRGQNVTFRCDPISEHNRLYWYRQTLGQGPEFLTYFQNEAQLEKSRLLSDRFSAERPKGSFSTLEIQRTEQGDSAMYLCASSWGGNQETQYFGPGTRLLVL.

This clonotype was detected many times. V and J are TRBV28 and TRBJ2-2, with unresolved D. CDR3 size: 15 residues. Germline-derived CDR1 and CDR2 are MDHEN and SYDVKM. Between the trimmed V and J ends, which lost 8 bases and 5 bases, there was a span of 18 bases. CDR3 protein: CASSERHEETGELFF. CDR3 sequence (DNA): TGTGCCAGCTCCGAAAGGCATGAGGAGACCGGGGAGCTGTTTTTT.

The V call is TRBV7-9, the J call TRBJ1-3, with D unresolved. The CDR3 has 16 residues. Trimming shortened V by 1 base and J by 6 bases, and 16 bases separated the two germline ends. The germline V gene has CDR1 SEHNR and CDR2 FQNEAQ (reference sequence). DNA for the CDR3: TGTGCCAGCAGCTTAGAAGGTCCGGGAGTGGAAAACACCATATATTTT. It encodes CASSLEGPGVENTIYF.

There are many counts of this clonotype. The chain recombines TRBV9 with TRBJ2-7, with 7 nucleotides matching TRBD1. Germline CDR1 reads SGDLS; CDR2 reads YYNGEE. Trimming took 2 bases from V and 1 from J; bases not matched to a gene: 6. The CDR3 loop spans 15 amino acids. CDR3 bases: TGTGCCAGCAGCGTCGGACAGGTACCTTCCTACGAGCAGTACTTC. Its protein product is CASSVGQVPSYEQYF. The whole variable domain, filled in from reference TRBV9 and TRBJ2-7, reads DSGVTQTPKHLITATGQRVTLRCSPRSGDLSVYWYQQSLDQGLQFLIQYYNGEERAKGNILERFSAQQFPDLHSELNLSSLELGDSALYFCASSVGQVPSYEQYFGPGTRLTVT.

This chain joins TRBV4-1 and TRBJ1-2; D is unresolved. Germline V gene data show CDR1 as MGHRA and CDR2 as YSYEKL. The V and J ends lost 0 bases and 3 bases respectively, with 8 bases between them. CDR3 size: 14 residues. The chain's CDR3 is CASSQDPRDYGYTF. CDR3 nucleotides: TGCGCCAGCAGCCAAGATCCACGGGACTATGGCTACACCTTC.

This clonotype was seen a handful of times. The chain is built from TRBV24-1 and TRBJ2-1; perhaps TRBD2 as D (5 bases). V lost 6 bases and J 0 bases, leaving 11 bases between the germline ends. Germline CDR1 reads KGHDR; CDR2 reads SFDVKD. The CDR3 totals 15 residues. The CDR3 here is CATSQATSSYNEQFF. CDR3 bases: TGTGCCACCAGTCAGGCTACTAGCTCCTACAATGAGCAGTTCTTC.

This clonotype has a count of ten or more. J is TRBJ2-3 and V is TRBV12-3 or TRBV12-4; 9 bases fit TRBD2. The CDR3 sequence is 16 residues long. V gave up 0 bases and J gave up 2 bases; unmatched junction bases: 3. The CDR3 DNA sequence: TGTGCCAGCAGTTTAGCGGGACTAGCAGACACAGATACGCAGTATTTT. Protein: CASSLAGLADTDTQYF.

This clonotype was detected many times. The chain recombines TRBV6-1 with TRBJ1-5, with 9 bases matching TRBD1. V dropped 4 bases and J dropped 1; count of bases not matched to a gene: 5. CDR3 length equals 16 residues. Germline V lookup: CDR1 MNHNS, CDR2 SASEGT. The CDR3 region is CASSATGGRSNQPQHF. DNA of the CDR3: TGTGCCAGCAGTGCTACAGGGGGCAGGAGCAATCAGCCCCAGCATTTT.

This rearrangement joins TRBV20-1 to TRBJ2-1, with TRBD2 matching over 7 bases. The CDR3 is 16 residues long. V lost 2 bases and J lost 1; bases outside the gene matches: 8. The germline gives CDR1 DFQATT, CDR2 SNEGSKA (reference sequence). The CDR3 loop is CSARSSGGRSYNEQFF. The CDR3 DNA reads TGCAGTGCTAGATCCTCGGGGGGTAGGTCCTACAATGAGCAGTTCTTC.

This clonotype was detected a few times. At one boundary the junction diverges from the germline segment, which might be a read error. The J gene is TRBJ2-3, the V gene TRBV3-1; TRBD1 matches at 9 bases. This CDR3 has 15 amino acids. Germline V gene lookup returns CDR1 LGHDT and CDR2 YNNKEL (reference sequence). Here the CDR3 DNA reads TGTGCCGGCAGCCAACCCGGGACAGGGAGAGATACGCAGTATTTT. The encoded protein is CAGSQPGTGRDTQYF.

This clonotype came up many times. The chain recombines TRBV29-1 with TRBJ1-1; 8 nucleotides align to TRBD1. The CDR3 covers 12 residues. V gave up 6 bases and J gave up 5 bases; unmatched junction bases: 5. Per the germline V gene, CDR1 is SQVTM and CDR2 is ANQGSEA. CDR3 sequence: CSVDRGGTEAFF. The CDR3 DNA follows: TGCAGCGTCGACAGGGGCGGAACTGAAGCTTTCTTT.

This clonotype was picked up a small number of times. The gene calls are TRBV12-3 or TRBV12-4 and TRBJ1-3; tentative D call: TRBD1 (6 bases). The CDR3 has 16 residues. V was cut by 4 bases and J by 3 bases, with 16 bases left in between. Written as DNA, the CDR3 is TGTGCCAGCAGTTACCGCGGACAGTTGGGTGGAAACACCATATATTTT. Translated, it gives CASSYRGQLGGNTIYF.

This clonotype was seen many times. The chain uses TRBV2 and TRBJ1-2; no firm D call. Per germline, CDR1 SNHLY and CDR2 FYNNEI. The CDR3 sequence is 13 residues long. Deletions cut 6 bases from V and 7 bases from J, with 15 bases between. The CDR3, as DNA: TGTGCCAGCAGCCCCGTAGCCTTCCCTGGCTACACCTTC. Translation gives CASSPVAFPGYTF.

This clonotype was detected a few times. The chain combines TRBV5-4 with TRBJ2-1, with TRBD2 matching over 7 bases. This CDR3 spans 16 amino acids. The germline V gene encodes CDR1 SGHNT and CDR2 YYREEE (reference sequence). With 4 bases clipped from V and 8 bases from J, the junction kept 15 bases outside the gene matches. CDR3 in DNA: TGTGCCAGCAGCCAAGATGAGAAGGCTAGCGGCCATGAGCAGTTCTTC. It is translated as CASSQDEKASGHEQFF. Drawing the rest from reference TRBV5-4 and TRBJ2-1, the complete variable domain is ETGVTQSPTHLIKTRGQQVTLRCSSQSGHNTVSWYQQALGQGPQFIFQYYREEENGRGNFPPRFSGLQFPNYSSELNVNALELDDSALYLCASSQDEKASGHEQFFGPGTRLTVL.

To note about this clonotype: This could be a read error, since a much larger clone is one nucleotide away. The V and J genes are TRBV11-2 and TRBJ1-4; D not resolved. The germline V and J ends were trimmed by 5 bases and 0 bases, with 13 bases remaining between them. Germline CDR1 reads SGHAT; CDR2 reads FQNNGV. The CDR3 loop spans 16 amino acids. CDR3 region: CASSIAPQTTNEKLFF. CDR3 DNA: TGTGCCAGCAGCATCGCCCCACAAACAACTAATGAAAAACTGTTTTTT.

V usage is TRBV6-2 or TRBV6-3 and J usage is TRBJ2-7; D gene uncertain. V lost 0 bases, J lost 5 bases, and 20 bases lay in between. CDR1 and CDR2 (germline): MNHEY, SVGEGT. The CDR3 covers 17 residues. Here the CDR3 DNA reads TGTGCCAGCAGTTACTCCCACACCGTCGTCCCGCTGGACGAGCAGTACTTC. Amino acid sequence: CASSYSHTVVPLDEQYF.